This T cell receptor (beta chain) was captured by sequencing in a study of cytomegalovirus exposure and HLA in healthy donors. Trimming at V came to 1 base and at J to 3 bases, leaving 5 bases not matched to a gene. CDR1 is SGDLS and CDR2 is YYNGEE in the germline V gene. The CDR3 is made up of 16 amino acids. Use of 60 Vbeta and 13 Jbeta primers characterized the PCR. Assay used: immunoSEQ multiplex PCR; TCRdb lists only in-frame clones, some missing. This table lists 200,000 or so clones. The sequence came from a boy aged 10-17 years in good health and CMV-seronegative. The V and J genes are TRBV9 and TRBJ2-2; 8 bases are shared with TRBD2. The sequenced sample was PBMCs. The CDR3 DNA is TGTGCCAGCAGCGTAAGGGCGGGGGGCGACACCGGGGAGCTGTTTTTT. It encodes CASSVRAGGDTGELFF.